The subject of this entry is one TCR beta chain. The sample is drawn from a study of metastatic and nonmetastatic thyroid tumors. With MiXCR, TCRdb called clones anew from the PCR reads. The top ten clones hold around 8.5% of a sample with approximately 90,000 clones, roughly 8.6% of them seen once. Treatment of any kind had been given to no patient before thyroid surgery. V was cut by 6 bases and J by 0 bases, with 13 bases left in between. The CDR3 runs to 14 residues. CDR1 and CDR2 (germline): DFQATT, SNEGSKA (reference sequence). The receptor was isolated from a female donor with papillary thyroid cancer or a benign thyroid nodule (not recorded which). Some clones in this sample may be carry-over from other donors' samples. Material for sequencing was blood. The V and J genes are TRBV20-1 and TRBJ2-3; D gene ambiguous. The CDR3 is CSAHLRASTDTQYF. DNA for the CDR3: TGCAGTGCCCACCTCCGGGCAAGCACAGATACGCAGTATTTT.